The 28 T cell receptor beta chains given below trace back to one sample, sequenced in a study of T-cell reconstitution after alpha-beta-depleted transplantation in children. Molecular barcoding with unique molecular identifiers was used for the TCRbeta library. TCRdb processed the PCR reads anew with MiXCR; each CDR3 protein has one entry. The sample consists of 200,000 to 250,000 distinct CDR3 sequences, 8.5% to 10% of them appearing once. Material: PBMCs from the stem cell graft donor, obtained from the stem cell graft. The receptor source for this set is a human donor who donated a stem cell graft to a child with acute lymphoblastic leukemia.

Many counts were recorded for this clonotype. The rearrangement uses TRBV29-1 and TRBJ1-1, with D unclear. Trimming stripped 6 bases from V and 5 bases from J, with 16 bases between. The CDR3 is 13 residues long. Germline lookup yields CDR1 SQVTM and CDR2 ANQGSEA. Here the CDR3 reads CSVALGVRTEAFF. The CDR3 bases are TGCAGCGTCGCTCTCGGGGTCCGGACTGAAGCTTTCTTT.

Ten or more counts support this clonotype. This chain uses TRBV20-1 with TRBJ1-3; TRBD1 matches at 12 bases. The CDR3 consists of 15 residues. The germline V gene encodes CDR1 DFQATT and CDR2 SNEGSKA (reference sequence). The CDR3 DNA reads TGCGGAAAAGCGGGACAGGGGGCGTCTGGAAACACCATATATTTT. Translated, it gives CGKAGQGASGNTIYF.

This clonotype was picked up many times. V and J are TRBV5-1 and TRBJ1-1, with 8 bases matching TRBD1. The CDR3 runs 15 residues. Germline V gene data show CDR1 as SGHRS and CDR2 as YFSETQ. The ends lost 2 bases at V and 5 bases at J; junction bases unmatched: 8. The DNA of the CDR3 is TGCGCCAGCAGCTTAGATACAGGGGGAGGAACTGAAGCTTTCTTT. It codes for CASSLDTGGGTEAFF.

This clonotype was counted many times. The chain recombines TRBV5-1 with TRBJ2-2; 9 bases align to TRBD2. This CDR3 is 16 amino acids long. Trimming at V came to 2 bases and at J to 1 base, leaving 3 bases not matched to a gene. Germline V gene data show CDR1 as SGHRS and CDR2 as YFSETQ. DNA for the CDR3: TGCGCCAGCAGCTTCCTAGCGGGGCTGAACACCGGGGAGCTGTTTTTT. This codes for CASSFLAGLNTGELFF. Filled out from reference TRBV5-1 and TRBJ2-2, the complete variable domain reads KAGVTQTPRYLIKTRGQQVTLSCSPISGHRSVSWYQQTPGQGLQFLFEYFSETQRNKGNFPGRFSGRQFSNSRSEMNVSTLELGDSALYLCASSFLAGLNTGELFFGEGSRLTVL.

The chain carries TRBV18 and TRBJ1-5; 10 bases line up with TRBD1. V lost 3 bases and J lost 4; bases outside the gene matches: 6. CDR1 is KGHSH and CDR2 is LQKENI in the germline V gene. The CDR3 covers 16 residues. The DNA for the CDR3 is TGTGCCAGCTCACCCGCGACAGGGGGCGGGAATCAGCCCCAGCATTTT. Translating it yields CASSPATGGGNQPQHF.

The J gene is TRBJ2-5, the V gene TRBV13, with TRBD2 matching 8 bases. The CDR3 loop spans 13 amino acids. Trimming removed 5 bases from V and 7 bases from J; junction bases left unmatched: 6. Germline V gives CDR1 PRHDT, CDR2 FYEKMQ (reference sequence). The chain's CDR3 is CASSTAGGATQYF. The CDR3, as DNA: TGTGCCAGCAGCACTGCGGGGGGTGCGACCCAGTACTTC.

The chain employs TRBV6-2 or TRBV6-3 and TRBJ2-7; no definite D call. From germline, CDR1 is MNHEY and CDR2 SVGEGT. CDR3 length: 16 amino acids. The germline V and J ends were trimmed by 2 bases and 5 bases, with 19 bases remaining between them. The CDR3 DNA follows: TGTGCCAGCAGTTACGTCTGGGCAGGCGGAACCAACGAGCAGTACTTC. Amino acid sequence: CASSYVWAGGTNEQYF.

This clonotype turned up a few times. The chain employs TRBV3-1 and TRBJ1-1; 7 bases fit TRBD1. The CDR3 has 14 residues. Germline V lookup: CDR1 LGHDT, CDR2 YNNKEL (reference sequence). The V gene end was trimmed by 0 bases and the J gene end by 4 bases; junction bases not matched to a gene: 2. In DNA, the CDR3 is TGTGCCAGCAGCCAAGATTACAGGGGCACTGAAGCTTTCTTT. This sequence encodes CASSQDYRGTEAFF.

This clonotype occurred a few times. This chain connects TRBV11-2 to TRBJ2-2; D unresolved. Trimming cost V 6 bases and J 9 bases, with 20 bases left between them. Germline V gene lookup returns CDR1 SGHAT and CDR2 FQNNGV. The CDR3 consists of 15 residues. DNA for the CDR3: TGTGCCAGCAGGAACGGGTTTTCTCAGAATCGGGAGCTGTTTTTT. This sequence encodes CASRNGFSQNRELFF.

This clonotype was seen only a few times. The CDR3 loop is CASSYWPPGRNYGYTF. The CDR3 nucleotides read TGTGCCAGCAGTTACTGGCCACCGGGACGAAACTATGGCTACACCTTC. This chain connects TRBV6-5 to TRBJ1-2; D may be TRBD1 (5 bases). V lost 1 base and J lost 2, with 14 bases in between. This CDR3 is built from 16 residues. Germline V gene data show CDR1 as MNHEY and CDR2 as SVGAGI.

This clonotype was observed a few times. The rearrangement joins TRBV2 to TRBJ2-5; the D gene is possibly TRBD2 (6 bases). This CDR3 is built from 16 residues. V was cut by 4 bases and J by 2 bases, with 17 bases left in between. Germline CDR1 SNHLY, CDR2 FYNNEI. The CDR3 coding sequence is TGTGCCAGCAGTGGGCGGGAACGCGGCGTGCAAGAGACCCAGTACTTC. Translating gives CASSGRERGVQETQYF.

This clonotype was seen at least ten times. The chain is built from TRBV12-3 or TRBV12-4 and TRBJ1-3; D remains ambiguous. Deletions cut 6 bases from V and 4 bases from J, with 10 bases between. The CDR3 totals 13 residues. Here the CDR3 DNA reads TGTGCCAGCAGACTAGCACAAGGAAACACCATATATTTT. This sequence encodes CASRLAQGNTIYF.

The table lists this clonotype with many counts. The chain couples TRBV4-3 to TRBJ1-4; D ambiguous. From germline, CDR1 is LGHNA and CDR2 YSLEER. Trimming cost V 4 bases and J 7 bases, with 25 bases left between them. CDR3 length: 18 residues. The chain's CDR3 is CASSLLGQTDLGSEKLFF. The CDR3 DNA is TGCGCCAGCAGCCTTCTGGGCCAGACGGACCTAGGGAGTGAAAAACTGTTTTTT.

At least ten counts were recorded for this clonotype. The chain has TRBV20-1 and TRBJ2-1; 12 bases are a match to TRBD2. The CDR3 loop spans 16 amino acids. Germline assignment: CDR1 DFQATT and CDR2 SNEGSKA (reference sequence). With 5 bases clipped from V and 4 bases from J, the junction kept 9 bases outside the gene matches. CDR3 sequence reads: CSAWGPLAGGYNEQFF. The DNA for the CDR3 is TGCAGTGCTTGGGGGCCCCTAGCGGGGGGGTACAATGAGCAGTTCTTC.

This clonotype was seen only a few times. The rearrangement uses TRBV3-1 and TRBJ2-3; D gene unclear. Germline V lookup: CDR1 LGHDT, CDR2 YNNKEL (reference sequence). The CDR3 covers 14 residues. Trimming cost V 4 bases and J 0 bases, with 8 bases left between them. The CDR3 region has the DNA TGTGCCAGCAGCCGCCTCGGAAGCACAGATACGCAGTATTTT. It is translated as CASSRLGSTDTQYF.

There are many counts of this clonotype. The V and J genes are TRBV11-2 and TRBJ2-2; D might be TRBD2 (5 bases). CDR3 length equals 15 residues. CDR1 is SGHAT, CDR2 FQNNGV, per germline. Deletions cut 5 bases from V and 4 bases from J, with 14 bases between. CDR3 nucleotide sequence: TGTGCCAGCAGCCCCCGGCCACTAGGCACCGGGGAGCTGTTTTTT. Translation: CASSPRPLGTGELFF.

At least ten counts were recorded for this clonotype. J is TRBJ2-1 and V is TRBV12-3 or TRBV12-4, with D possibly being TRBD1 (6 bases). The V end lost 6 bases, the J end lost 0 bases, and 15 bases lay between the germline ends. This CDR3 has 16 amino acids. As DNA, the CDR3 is TGTGCCAGCAGAACTACTACAGGGAGCTCCTACAATGAGCAGTTCTTC. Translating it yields CASRTTTGSSYNEQFF.

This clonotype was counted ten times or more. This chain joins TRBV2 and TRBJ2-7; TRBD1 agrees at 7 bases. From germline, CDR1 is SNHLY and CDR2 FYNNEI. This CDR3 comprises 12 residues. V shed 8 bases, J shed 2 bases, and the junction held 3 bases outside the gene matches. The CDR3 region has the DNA TGTGCCAGCCGGGGACAGACCTACGAGCAGTACTTC. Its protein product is CASRGQTYEQYF.

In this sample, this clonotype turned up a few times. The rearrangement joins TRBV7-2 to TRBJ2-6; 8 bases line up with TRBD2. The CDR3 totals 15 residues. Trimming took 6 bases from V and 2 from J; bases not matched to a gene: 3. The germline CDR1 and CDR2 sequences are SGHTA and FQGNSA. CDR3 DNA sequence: TGTGCCAGCAGGCCCGGGAGGGCTGGGGCCAACGTCCTGACTTTC. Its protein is CASRPGRAGANVLTF.

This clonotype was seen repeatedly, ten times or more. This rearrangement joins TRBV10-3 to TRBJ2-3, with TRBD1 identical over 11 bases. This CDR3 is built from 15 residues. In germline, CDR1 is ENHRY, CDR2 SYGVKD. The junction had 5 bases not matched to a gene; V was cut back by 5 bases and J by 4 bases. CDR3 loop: CAISPDRGRPDTQYF. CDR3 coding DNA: TGTGCCATCAGTCCGGACAGGGGGCGTCCAGATACGCAGTATTTT.

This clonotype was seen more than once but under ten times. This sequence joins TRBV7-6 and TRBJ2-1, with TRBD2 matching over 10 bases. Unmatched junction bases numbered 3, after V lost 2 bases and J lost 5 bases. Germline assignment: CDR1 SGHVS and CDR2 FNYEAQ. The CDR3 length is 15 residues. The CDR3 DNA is TGTGCCAGCAGCTTAAGCGGGGGGGCCGACAATGAGCAGTTCTTC. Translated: CASSLSGGADNEQFF.

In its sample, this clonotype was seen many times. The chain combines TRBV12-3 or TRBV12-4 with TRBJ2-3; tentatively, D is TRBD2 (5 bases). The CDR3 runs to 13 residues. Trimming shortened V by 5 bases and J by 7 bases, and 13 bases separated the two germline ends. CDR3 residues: CASSPYFGNTQYF. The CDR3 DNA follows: TGTGCCAGCAGTCCCTACTTCGGGAATACGCAGTATTTT.

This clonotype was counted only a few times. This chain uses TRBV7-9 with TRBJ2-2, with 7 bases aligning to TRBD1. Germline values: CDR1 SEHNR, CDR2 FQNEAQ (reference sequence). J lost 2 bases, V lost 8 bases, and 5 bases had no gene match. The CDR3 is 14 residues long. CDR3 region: CASPGTENTGELFF. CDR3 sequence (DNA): TGTGCCAGCCCCGGGACAGAAAACACCGGGGAGCTGTTTTTT.

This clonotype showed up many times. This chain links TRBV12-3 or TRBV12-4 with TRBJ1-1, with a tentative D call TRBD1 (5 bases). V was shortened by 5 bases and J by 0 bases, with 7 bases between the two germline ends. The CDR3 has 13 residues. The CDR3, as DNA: TGTGCCAGCAGTCGACAGATGAACACTGAAGCTTTCTTT. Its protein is CASSRQMNTEAFF.

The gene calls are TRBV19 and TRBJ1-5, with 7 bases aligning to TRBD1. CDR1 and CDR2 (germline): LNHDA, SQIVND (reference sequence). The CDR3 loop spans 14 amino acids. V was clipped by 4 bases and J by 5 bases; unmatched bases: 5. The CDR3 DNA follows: TGTGCCAGTAGTAGAGGGACAGCCGATCAGCCCCAGCATTTT. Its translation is CASSRGTADQPQHF. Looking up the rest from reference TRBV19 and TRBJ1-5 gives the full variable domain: DGGITQSPKYLFRKEGQNVTLSCEQNLNHDAMYWYRQDPGQGLRLIYYSQIVNDFQKGDIAEGYSVSREKKESFPLTVTSAQKNPTAFYLCASSRGTADQPQHFGDGTRLSIL.

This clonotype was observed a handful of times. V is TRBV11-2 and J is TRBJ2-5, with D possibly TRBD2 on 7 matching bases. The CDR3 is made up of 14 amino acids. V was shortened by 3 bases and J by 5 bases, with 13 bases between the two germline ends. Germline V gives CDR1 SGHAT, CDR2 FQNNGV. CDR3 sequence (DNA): TGTGCCAGCAGCTTGAAGGGAGGGGGTGAGACCCAGTACTTC. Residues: CASSLKGGGETQYF.

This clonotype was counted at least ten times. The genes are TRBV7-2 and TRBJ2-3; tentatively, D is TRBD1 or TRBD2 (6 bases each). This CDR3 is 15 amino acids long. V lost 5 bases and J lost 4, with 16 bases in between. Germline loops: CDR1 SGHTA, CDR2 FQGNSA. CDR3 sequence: CASSPHPGAADTQYF. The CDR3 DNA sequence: TGTGCCAGCAGCCCACATCCGGGGGCTGCAGATACGCAGTATTTT.

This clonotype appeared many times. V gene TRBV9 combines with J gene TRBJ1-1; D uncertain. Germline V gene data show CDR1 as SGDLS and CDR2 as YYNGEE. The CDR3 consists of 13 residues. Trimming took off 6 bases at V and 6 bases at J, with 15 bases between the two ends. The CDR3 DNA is TGTGCCAGCACTTGGCACGACGACTCTGAAGCTTTCTTT. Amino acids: CASTWHDDSEAFF.